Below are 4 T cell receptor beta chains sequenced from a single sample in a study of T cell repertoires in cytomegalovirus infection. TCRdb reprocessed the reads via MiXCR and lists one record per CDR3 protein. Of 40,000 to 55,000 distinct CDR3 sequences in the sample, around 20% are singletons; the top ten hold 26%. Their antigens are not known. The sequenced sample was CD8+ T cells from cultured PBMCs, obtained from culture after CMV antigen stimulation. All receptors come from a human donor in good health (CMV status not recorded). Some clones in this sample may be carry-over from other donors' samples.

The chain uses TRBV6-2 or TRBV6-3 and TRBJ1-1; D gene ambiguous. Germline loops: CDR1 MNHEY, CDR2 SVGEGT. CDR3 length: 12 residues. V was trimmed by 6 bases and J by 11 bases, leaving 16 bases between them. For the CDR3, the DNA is TGTGCCAGCAGCTCCGGCCCCAAACCGGCTTTCTTT. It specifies CASSSGPKPAFF.

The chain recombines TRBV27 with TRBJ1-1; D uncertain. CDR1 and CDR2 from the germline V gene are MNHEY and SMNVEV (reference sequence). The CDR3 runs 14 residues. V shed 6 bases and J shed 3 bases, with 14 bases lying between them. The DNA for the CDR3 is TGTGCCAGCAGACCCGTTGAATGGGACACTGAAGCTTTCTTT. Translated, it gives CASRPVEWDTEAFF.

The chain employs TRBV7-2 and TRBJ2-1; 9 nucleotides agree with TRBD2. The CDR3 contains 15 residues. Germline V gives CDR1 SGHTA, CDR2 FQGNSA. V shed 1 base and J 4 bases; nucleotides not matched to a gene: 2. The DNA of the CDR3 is TGTGCCAGCAGCTTAGGGCGGGAGGGGTACAATGAGCAGTTCTTC. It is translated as CASSLGREGYNEQFF.

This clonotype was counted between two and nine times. CDR3 nucleotides: TGTGCCAGCAGCTTAGGCGGTGGGGGGCGATATGGCTACACCTTC. This gives the protein CASSLGGGGRYGYTF. The chain is built from TRBV7-2 and TRBJ1-2; tentatively, D is TRBD1 (6 bases). V was trimmed by 1 base and J by 5 bases, leaving 14 bases between them. Germline V gives CDR1 SGHTA, CDR2 FQGNSA. The CDR3 covers 15 residues.